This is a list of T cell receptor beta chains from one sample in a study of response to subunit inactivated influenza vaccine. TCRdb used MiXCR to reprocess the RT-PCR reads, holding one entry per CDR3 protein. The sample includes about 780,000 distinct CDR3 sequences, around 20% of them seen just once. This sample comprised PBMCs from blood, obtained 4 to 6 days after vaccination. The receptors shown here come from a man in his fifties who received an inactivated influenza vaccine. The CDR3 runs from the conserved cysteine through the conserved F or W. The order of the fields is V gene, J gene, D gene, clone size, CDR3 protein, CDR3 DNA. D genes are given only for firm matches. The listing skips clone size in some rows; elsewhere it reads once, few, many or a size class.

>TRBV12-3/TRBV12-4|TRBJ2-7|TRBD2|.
CASSLVASGGPMEQYF
TGTGCCAGCAGTTTGGTGGCTAGCGGGGGGCCTATGGAGCAGTACTTC
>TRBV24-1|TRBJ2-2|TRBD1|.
CATSDSKRDRSNGELFF
TGTGCCACCAGTGATTCCAAGAGGGACAGGTCTAACGGGGAGCTGTTTTTT
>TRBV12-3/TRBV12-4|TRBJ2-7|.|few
CASSVRAPPRSYEQYF
TGTGCCAGCAGCGTCAGAGCCCCTCCCCGCTCCTACGAGCAGTACTTC
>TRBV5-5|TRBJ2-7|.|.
CASSSDGGAAYEQYF
TGTGCCAGCAGCTCAGATGGGGGGGCGGCCTACGAGCAGTACTTC
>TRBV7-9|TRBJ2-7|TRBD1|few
CASSPTDRYEQYF
TGTGCCAGCAGCCCCACGGACAGGTACGAGCAGTACTTC
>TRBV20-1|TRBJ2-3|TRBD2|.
CSAKRGRTSTDTQYF
TGCAGTGCTAAGCGGGGGAGGACTAGCACAGATACGCAGTATTTT
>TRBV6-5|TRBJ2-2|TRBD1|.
CASSNGQGSTGELFF
TGTGCCAGCAGTAACGGACAGGGGAGCACCGGGGAGCTGTTTTTT
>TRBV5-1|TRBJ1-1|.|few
CASRRWGGRDTEAFF
TGCGCCAGCAGGCGATGGGGGGGGCGAGACACTGAAGCTTTCTTT
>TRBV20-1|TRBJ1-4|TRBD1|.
CCARDNQGGWDEKLFF
TGCTGTGCTAGAGATAATCAGGGGGGATGGGATGAAAAACTGTTTTTT
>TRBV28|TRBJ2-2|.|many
CASRRRTPGTGELFF
TGTGCCAGCAGACGACGGACCCCAGGGACCGGGGAGCTGTTTTTT
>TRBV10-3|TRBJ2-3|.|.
CAISESRGSDTQYF
TGTGCCATCAGTGAGTCGAGGGGTTCAGATACGCAGTATTTT
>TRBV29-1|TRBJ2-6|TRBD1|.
CSVVFQGDGANVLTF
TGCAGCGTTGTTTTCCAGGGGGACGGGGCCAACGTCCTGACTTTC
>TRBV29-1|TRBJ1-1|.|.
CSGTLQILNTEAFF
TGCAGCGGAACTTTACAGATTCTGAACACTGAAGCTTTCTTT
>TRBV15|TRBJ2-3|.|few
CATSRVTDTQYF
TGTGCCACCAGCAGAGTCACAGATACGCAGTATTTT
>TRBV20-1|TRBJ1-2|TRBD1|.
CSARADRSVNYGYTF
TGCAGTGCTAGAGCGGACAGGAGCGTCAACTATGGCTACACCTTC
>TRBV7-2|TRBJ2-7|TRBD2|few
CASSLQRGAYEQYF
TGTGCCAGCAGCTTACAGCGGGGTGCCTACGAGCAGTACTTC
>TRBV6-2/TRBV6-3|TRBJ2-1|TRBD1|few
CASRGTAQFF
TGTGCCAGCAGGGGGACAGCGCAGTTCTTC
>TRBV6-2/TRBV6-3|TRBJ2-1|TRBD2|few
CASSYSSLGGSTYNEQFF
TGTGCCAGCAGTTACTCGAGTCTCGGCGGGAGTACGTACAATGAGCAGTTCTTC
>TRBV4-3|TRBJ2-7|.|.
CASSQAQVSYEQYF
TGCGCCAGCAGCCAAGCCCAGGTCTCCTACGAGCAGTACTTC
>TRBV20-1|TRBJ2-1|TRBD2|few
CSALAGDVHEQFF
TGCAGTGCTCTAGCGGGAGATGTCCATGAGCAGTTCTTC
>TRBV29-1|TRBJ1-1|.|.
CSAKPGLNTEAFF
TGCAGCGCTAAGCCGGGTCTCAACACTGAAGCTTTCTTT
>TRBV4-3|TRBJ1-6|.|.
CASSQDRQNSPLHF
TGCGCCAGCAGCCAAGATCGCCAAAATTCACCCCTCCACTTT
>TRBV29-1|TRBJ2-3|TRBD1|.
CSVGPSPGQGTDTQYF
TGCAGCGTTGGTCCGTCTCCGGGACAGGGAACAGATACGCAGTATTTT
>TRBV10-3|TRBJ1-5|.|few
CAISESQDQPQHF
TGTGCCATCAGTGAGTCGCAGGATCAGCCCCAGCATTTT
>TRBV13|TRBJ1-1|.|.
CASSLRVPEAFF
TGTGCCAGCAGCTTAAGGGTCCCTGAAGCTTTCTTT
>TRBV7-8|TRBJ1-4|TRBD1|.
CASTWGRGLRTNEKLFF
TGTGCCAGCACCTGGGGCAGGGGGCTGAGGACTAATGAAAAACTGTTTTTT
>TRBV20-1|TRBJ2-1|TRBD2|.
CSARAGTSGYNEQFF
TGCAGTGCTAGAGCCGGGACTAGCGGATACAATGAGCAGTTCTTC
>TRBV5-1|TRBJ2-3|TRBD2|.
CASSVLAVSTDTQYF
TGCGCCAGCAGCGTGCTAGCGGTTAGCACAGATACGCAGTATTTT
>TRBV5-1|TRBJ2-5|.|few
CASSHYAQSQETQYF
TGCGCCAGCAGCCACTACGCTCAATCACAAGAGACCCAGTACTTC
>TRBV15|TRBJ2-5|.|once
CATSRDSFAAQYF
TGTGCCACCAGCAGAGATAGTTTTGCCGCCCAGTACTTC
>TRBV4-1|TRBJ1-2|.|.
CASSQEGQRLYGYTF
TGCGCCAGCAGCCAAGAGGGACAAAGACTCTATGGCTACACCTTC
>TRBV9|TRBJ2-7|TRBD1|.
CASSVARQGFEQYF
TGTGCCAGCAGCGTAGCTAGACAGGGATTCGAGCAGTACTTC
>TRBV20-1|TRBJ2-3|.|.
CSARKSSGTSTDTQYF
TGCAGTGCTCGAAAAAGTAGCGGAACTAGCACAGATACGCAGTATTTT
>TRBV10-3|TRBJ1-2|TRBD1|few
CAISEGQGNYGYTF
TGTGCCATCAGTGAAGGACAGGGGAACTATGGCTACACCTTC
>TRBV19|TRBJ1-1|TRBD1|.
CASSWDRVAEAFF
TGTGCCAGTAGTTGGGACAGGGTGGCTGAAGCTTTCTTT
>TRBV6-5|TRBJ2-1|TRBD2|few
CASSYGGGGPLYNEQFF
TGTGCCAGCAGTTATGGGGGGGGAGGGCCCCTATACAATGAGCAGTTCTTC
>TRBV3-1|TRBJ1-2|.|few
CASSRLDKNYGYTF
TGTGCCAGCAGTCGTCTGGACAAGAACTATGGCTACACCTTC
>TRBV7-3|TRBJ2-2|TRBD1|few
CASSFAGQGLSGELFF
TGTGCCAGCAGCTTTGCGGGACAGGGGTTATCCGGGGAGCTGTTTTTT
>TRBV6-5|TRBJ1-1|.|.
CASSFAIGTEAFF
TGTGCCAGCAGTTTCGCGATTGGGACAGAAGCTTTCTTT